This record covers a single T cell receptor (beta chain). Authors' methods: The authors estimated nucleated cell counts from reference gene primer amplification. Assay used: immunoSEQ multiplex PCR; TCRdb lists only in-frame clones, some missing. The V and J calls and the clone size are those of that table, but D and trimming were determined from the DNA. The profile shows hundreds of thousands of clones, around 82% of them singletons. The source of the sample is a study of blood T cell repertoires in COVID-19. The wider study: Researchers got acute and convalescent COVID-19 samples from the United States, Italy and Spain. PBMCs, B-cell-depleted T cells, or T cells provided the cDNA or gDNA that made up the material.

CDR1 is SGHRS, CDR2 YFSETQ, per germline. This CDR3 comprises 20 residues. Germline trimming cut 1 base from V and 0 bases from J; bases unmatched to any gene: 15. The receptor comes from a woman of 80 years or more with acute or convalescent COVID-19. The V call is TRBV5-1, the J call TRBJ2-3; 9 bases agree with TRBD1. The sample comprised peripheral blood. The CDR3 loop is CASSLRTGVGQITSTDTQYF. In nucleotides, the CDR3 is TGCGCCAGCAGCTTGAGGACAGGGGTCGGACAAATTACTAGCACAGATACGCAGTATTTT.